This is a list of T cell receptor beta chains from one sample in a study of a mutant IDH1 vaccine in newly diagnosed glioma. Their specific antigens are unknown. Assay: immunoSEQ multiplex PCR; the TCRdb copy retains only in-frame clones and omits some. This sample has about 34,000 clones, with 85% to 90% found just once. The material was PBMCs, obtained from a glioma patient whose treatment included an IDH1 peptide vaccine. The source of these receptors is a woman aged 25 to 39 with glioma. Each CDR3 is given with its conserved first and last residue. A D gene is named only where the DNA matches it firmly. The size entry is marked missing in some rows and otherwise reads once, few, many or a size class.

TRBJ1-1 TRBV10-3 NA once TGTGCCATCAGTGATATTCAGGGGCATAACACTGAAGCTTTCTTT CAISDIQGHNTEAFF
TRBJ1-1 TRBV5-6 NA NA TGTGCCAGCAGGTACTTAGGGGGATTTGAAGCTTTCTTT CASRYLGGFEAFF
TRBJ1-4 TRBV4-1 NA NA TGCGCCAGCAGCGCCGATGTTGTGGGGAATGAAAAACTGTTTTTT CASSADVVGNEKLFF
TRBJ2-7 TRBV6-1 NA NA TGTGCCAGCAGTGAACGGGGCGGGCAGTACTTC CASSERGGQYF
TRBJ2-7 TRBV10-2 TRBD1 NA TGCGCCAGCAGGGACAGGACCTACGAGCAGTACTTC CASRDRTYEQYF
TRBJ1-1 TRBV19 NA NA TGTGCCAGTGCGGGGACGGGGGGACCTGAAGCTTTCTTT CASAGTGGPEAFF
TRBJ1-3 TRBV29-1 NA NA TGCAGCGTTGTGGACAGCCCTGGAAACACCATATATTTT CSVVDSPGNTIYF
TRBJ2-7 TRBV2 NA NA TGTGCCAGCAGTACCAGCTCCTACGAGCAGTACTTC CASSTSSYEQYF
TRBJ2-2 TRBV2 NA NA TGTGCCAGCAGTGGTGTTGATGGGGAGCTGTTTTTT CASSGVDGELFF
TRBJ1-2 TRBV7-2 NA NA TGTGCCAGCAGCTTAGGATCCGGGTATGGCTACACCTTC CASSLGSGYGYTF
TRBJ2-5 TRBV5-6 NA NA TGTGCCAGCAGCTTGAGGGAAGAGACCCAGTACTTC CASSLREETQYF
TRBJ2-7 TRBV20-1 TRBD1 NA TGCAGTGCCAGGGACAGCGACGAGCAGTACTTC CSARDSDEQYF
TRBJ1-1 TRBV2 NA NA TGTGCCAGCAGTGAAGACCTTATGAACACTGAAGCTTTCTTT CASSEDLMNTEAFF
TRBJ2-3 TRBV6-6 NA NA TGTGCCAGCAGGTCCGGGACCAACCTTAGGGATACGCAGTATTTT CASRSGTNLRDTQYF
TRBJ2-5 TRBV9 TRBD2 NA TGTGCCAGCAGCGTAGGTAGCGGGGGGCGAGAGACCCAGTACTTC CASSVGSGGRETQYF
TRBJ1-2 TRBV5-1 NA NA TGCGCCAGCAGCACGGACTCCGGCTATGGCTACACCTTC CASSTDSGYGYTF
TRBJ2-3 TRBV27 TRBD2 NA TGTGCCACGCTGGGAGGGGCCACAGATACGCAGTATTTT CATLGGATDTQYF
TRBJ2-3 TRBV5-1 TRBD2 NA TGCGCCAGCAGCTTGGCGGGGGGAACAGATACGCAGTATTTT CASSLAGGTDTQYF
TRBJ2-1 TRBV30 NA NA TGTGCCTGGACAGGGCGGAATGAGCAGTTCTTC CAWTGRNEQFF
TRBJ1-1 TRBV5-4 NA NA TGTGCCAGCAGCTTGGCCACAGGGACGGGGGAAGCTTTCTTT CASSLATGTGEAFF
TRBJ2-7 TRBV2 NA NA TGTGCCAGCAGTGAAGAACAGGGCAGCTCCTACGAGCAGTACTTC CASSEEQGSSYEQYF
TRBJ2-1 TRBV4-2 NA NA TGTGCCAGCAGCCCGTTGGGGGGTCGCTCCTACAATGAGCAGTTCTTC CASSPLGGRSYNEQFF
TRBJ2-1 TRBV9 TRBD1 NA TGTGCCAGCAGCGTAGTAGGACAGGGGTTAGGTGAGCAGTTCTTC CASSVVGQGLGEQFF
TRBJ1-2 TRBV5-1 TRBD1 NA TGCGCCAGTGTCGGGACAGGGGCCAACTATGGCTACACCTTC CASVGTGANYGYTF
TRBJ1-2 TRBV5-6 NA once TGTGCCAGCAGCTTGGGACAGACCCTCTACTATGGCTACACCTTC CASSLGQTLYYGYTF
TRBJ2-1 TRBV7-8 NA NA TGTGCCAGCAGCTTAGCGCTGGGCCCCGGGGATGAGCAGTTCTTC CASSLALGPGDEQFF
TRBJ1-6 TRBV19 NA NA TGTGCCAGTACGGACACCTATAATTCACCCCTCCACTTT CASTDTYNSPLHF
TRBJ2-7 TRBV5-1 NA NA TGCGCCAGCAGCCTCGTAGGTGGGGGTAGCTACGAGCAGTACTTC CASSLVGGGSYEQYF
TRBJ1-1 TRBV29-1 TRBD1 few TGCAGCACCTGGACAGGGCTTGAAGCTTTCTTT CSTWTGLEAFF
TRBJ1-5 TRBV19 NA NA TGTGCCAGTACTGGCCGAGGGGGGCCCAATCAGCCCCAGCATTTT CASTGRGGPNQPQHF
TRBJ2-7 TRBV7-2 NA NA TGTGCCAGCAGCTTACGGTACGAGCAGTACTTC CASSLRYEQYF